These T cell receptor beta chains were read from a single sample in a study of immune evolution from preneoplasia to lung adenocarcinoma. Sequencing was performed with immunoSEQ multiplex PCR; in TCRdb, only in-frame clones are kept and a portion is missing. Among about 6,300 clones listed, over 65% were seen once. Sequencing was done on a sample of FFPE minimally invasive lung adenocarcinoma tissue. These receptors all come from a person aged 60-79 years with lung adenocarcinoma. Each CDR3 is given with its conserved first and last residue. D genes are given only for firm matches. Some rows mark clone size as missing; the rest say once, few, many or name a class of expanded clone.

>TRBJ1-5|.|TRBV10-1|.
TGCGCCAGCAGTCAGGGAGCAGAGCCCCAGCATTTT
CASSQGAEPQHF
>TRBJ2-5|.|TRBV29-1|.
TGCAGCGTTGTTTCGATCCGGAGAGAACCCCAGTACTTC
CSVVSIRREPQYF
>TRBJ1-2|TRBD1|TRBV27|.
TGTGCCAGCAGTATAGGGGACAGAGGCTATGGCTACACCTTC
CASSIGDRGYGYTF
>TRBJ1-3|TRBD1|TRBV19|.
TGTGCCAGTAGTCTAAGACAGGGGACCTACTCTGGAAACACCATATATTTT
CASSLRQGTYSGNTIYF
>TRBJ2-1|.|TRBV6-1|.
TGTGCCAGCAGAAGCGGAGGCTCCTACAATGAGCAGTTCTTC
CASRSGGSYNEQFF
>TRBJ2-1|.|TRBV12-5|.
TGTGCTAGTGGTTTGATGGCGGCCAATGAGCAGTTCTTC
CASGLMAANEQFF
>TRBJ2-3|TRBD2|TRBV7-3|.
TGTGCCAGCAGCTTAATAGCGGGAGCACGCACAGATACGCAGTATTTT
CASSLIAGARTDTQYF
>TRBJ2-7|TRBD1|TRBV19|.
TGTGCCAGCAGGGGGCGGAGCGAGCAGTACTTC
CASRGRSEQYF
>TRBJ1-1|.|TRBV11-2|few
TGTGCCAGCAGCATAGACAGGTCTGAAGCTTTCTTT
CASSIDRSEAFF
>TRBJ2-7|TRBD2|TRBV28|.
TGTGCCAGCAGTTTTCGGCTAGCGGACCTCTCCTACGAGCAGTACTTC
CASSFRLADLSYEQYF
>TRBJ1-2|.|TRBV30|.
TGTGCCTGGAGTAGACTTTGGGATGGCTACACCTTC
CAWSRLWDGYTF
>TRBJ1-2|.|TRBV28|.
TGTGCCAGCAGTTTGGGGCAGGGTAAAAACTATGGCTACACCTTC
CASSLGQGKNYGYTF
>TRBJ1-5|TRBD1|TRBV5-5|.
TGTGCCAGCAGCTGGCAACCCGGGACAGGGAATGGTCAGCCCCAGCATTTT
CASSWQPGTGNGQPQHF
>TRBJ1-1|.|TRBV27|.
TGTGCCAGCAGTTTGGAGCGGAAGGGGCACACTGAAGCTTTCTTT
CASSLERKGHTEAFF
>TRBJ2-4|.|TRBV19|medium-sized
TGTGCCACTGGCGGGCGGAAAAACATTCAGTACTTC
CATGGRKNIQYF
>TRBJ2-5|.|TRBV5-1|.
TGCGCCAGCAGCTCGACCCCCGGCGAAGAGACCCAGTACTTC
CASSSTPGEETQYF
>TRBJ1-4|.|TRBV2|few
TGTGCCAGCAGTGGGGAAGGCCCCGGCCAGGGAAAACTGTTTTTT
CASSGEGPGQGKLFF
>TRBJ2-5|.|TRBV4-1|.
TGCGCCAGCAGCCTAGACAAGAAAGAGACCCAGTACTTC
CASSLDKKETQYF
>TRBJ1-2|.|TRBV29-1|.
TGCAGCGTTGACCCGGGCTATGGCTACACCTTC
CSVDPGYGYTF
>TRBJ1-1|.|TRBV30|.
TGTGCCTGGAGTGAGCCGCCCATTATGGGTTTCTTT
CAWSEPPIMGFF
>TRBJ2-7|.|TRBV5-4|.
TGTGCCAGCAGTCGGGACTCGAGCTCCTACGAGCAGTACTTC
CASSRDSSSYEQYF
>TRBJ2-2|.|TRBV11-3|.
TGTGCCAGCAGCATCAAGGGATACACCGGGGAGCTGTTTTTT
CASSIKGYTGELFF
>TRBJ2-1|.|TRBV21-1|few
TGTGCCAGCAGCAAGAGTCAAGATTACTCCTACAATGAGCAGTTCTTC
CASSKSQDYSYNEQFF
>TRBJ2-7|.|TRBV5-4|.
TGTGCCAGCAGCCCCGGTTATATGGGTTCCGAGCAGTACTTC
CASSPGYMGSEQYF
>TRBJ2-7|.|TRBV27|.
TGTGCCAGCAGTCATCAGGGGTCGGGTGAGCAGTACTTC
CASSHQGSGEQYF
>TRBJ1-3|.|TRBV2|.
TGTGCCAGCAGTGTGGACTCTGGAAACACCATATATTTT
CASSVDSGNTIYF
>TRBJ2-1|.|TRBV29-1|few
TGCAGCGTTGAAGAGCGGCCTGCTGAGCAGTTCTTC
CSVEERPAEQFF
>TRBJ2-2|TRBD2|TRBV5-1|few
TGCGCCAGCAGTGAGAACATAGCGGGAGCGAACACCGGGGAGCTGTTTTTT
CASSENIAGANTGELFF
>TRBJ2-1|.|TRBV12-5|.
TGTGCTAGTGGTTTGGCTCTAAGTGGAGCTGCCCTAGCTCCTACGGTCAATGAGCAGTTCTTC
CASGLALSGAALAPTVNEQFF
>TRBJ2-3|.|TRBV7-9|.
TGTACCATTTCGTCAGGGATTTCGGATACGCAGTATTTT
CTISSGISDTQYF
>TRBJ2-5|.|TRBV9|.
TGTGCCAGCAGCGCGGAGGCCCAAGAGACCCAGTACTTC
CASSAEAQETQYF
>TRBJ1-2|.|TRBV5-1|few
TGCGCCAGCAGCTTGGAGGGCAGGGCTAACTATGGCTACACCTTC
CASSLEGRANYGYTF
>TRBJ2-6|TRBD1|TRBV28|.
TGTGCCAGCAGTTCACGTACAGGGGTCGGGGCCAACGTCCTGACTTTC
CASSSRTGVGANVLTF
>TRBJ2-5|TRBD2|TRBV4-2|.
TGTGCCAGCAGCCAAGACCCCAGCGGGGGGAGGGTAGAGACCCAGTACTTC
CASSQDPSGGRVETQYF
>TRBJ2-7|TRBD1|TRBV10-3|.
TGTGCCATCAGTCGACAGGGTAGGACCGAGCAGTACTTC
CAISRQGRTEQYF
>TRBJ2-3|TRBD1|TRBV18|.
TGTGCCAGCTCACCACTTCGACAGGGGGCCTTGGCAGATACGCAGTATTTT
CASSPLRQGALADTQYF
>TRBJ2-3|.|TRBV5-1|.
TGCGCCAGCAGCTTGGTCCGCTCGTCCTTGGGCACAGATACGCAGTATTTT
CASSLVRSSLGTDTQYF
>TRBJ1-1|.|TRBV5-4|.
TGTGCCAGCAGCTTGGACAGAATGGCCATGAACACTGAAGCTTTCTTT
CASSLDRMAMNTEAFF
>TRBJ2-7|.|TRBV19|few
TGTGCCAGTAGTATCGGTAGCCGCGCCTACGAGCAGTACTTC
CASSIGSRAYEQYF
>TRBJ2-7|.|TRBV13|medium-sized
TGTGCCAGCAGCGGCGGGCGGGAGCAGTACTTC
CASSGGREQYF
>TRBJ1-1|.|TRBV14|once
TGTGCCAGCAGCCAATACCAGAACACTGAAGCTTTCTTT
CASSQYQNTEAFF
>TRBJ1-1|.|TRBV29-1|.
TGCAGCGTAAGGACGGGGAACACTGAAGCTTTCTTT
CSVRTGNTEAFF
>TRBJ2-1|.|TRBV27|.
TGTGCCAGCAGCATATCAGGGTCAGGTGAGCAGTTCTTC
CASSISGSGEQFF
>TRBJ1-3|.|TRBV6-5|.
TGTGCCAGCAGTTTAAGAACAGGGATTGGCACCATATATTTT
CASSLRTGIGTIYF
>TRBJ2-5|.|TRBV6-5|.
TGTGCCAGCAGATCAATTCTAACGGAGACCCAGTACTTC
CASRSILTETQYF
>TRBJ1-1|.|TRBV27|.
TGTGCCAGCAGTTTAGGGGGCTTGTTGACTGAAGCTTTCTTT
CASSLGGLLTEAFF
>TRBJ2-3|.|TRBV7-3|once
TGTGCCAGCAGCTCACAGGGGCCGGGAGTCTCGGATACGCAGTATTTT
CASSSQGPGVSDTQYF
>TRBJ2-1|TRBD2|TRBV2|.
TGTGCCAGCATAGCGGGGTACAATGAGCAGTTCTTC
CASIAGYNEQFF
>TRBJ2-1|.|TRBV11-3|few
TGTGCCAGCAGCTTAGCAGGGTACAATGAGCAGTTCTTC
CASSLAGYNEQFF
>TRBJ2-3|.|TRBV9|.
TGTGCCAGCAGCGTAGCCCCGGAGGCAGATACGCAGTATTTT
CASSVAPEADTQYF